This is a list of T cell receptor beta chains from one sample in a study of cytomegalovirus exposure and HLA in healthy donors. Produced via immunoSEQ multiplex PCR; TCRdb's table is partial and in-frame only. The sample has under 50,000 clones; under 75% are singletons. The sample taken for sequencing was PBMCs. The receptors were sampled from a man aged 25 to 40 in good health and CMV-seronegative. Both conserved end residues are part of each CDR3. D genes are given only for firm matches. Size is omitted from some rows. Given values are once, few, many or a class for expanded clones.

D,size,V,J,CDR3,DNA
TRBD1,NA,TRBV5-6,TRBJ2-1,CASSLTGANVYNEQFF,TGTGCCAGCAGCCTCACAGGGGCAAACGTTTACAATGAGCAGTTCTTC
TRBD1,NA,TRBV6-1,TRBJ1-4,CASQQGEVYNEKLFF,TGTGCCAGCCAGCAGGGGGAAGTCTATAATGAAAAACTGTTTTTT
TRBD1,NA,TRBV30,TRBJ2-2,CAWSGKRMTGGFITGELFF,TGTGCCTGGAGTGGGAAGAGAATGACAGGGGGATTTATAACCGGGGAGCTGTTTTTT
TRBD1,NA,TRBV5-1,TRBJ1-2,CASSLADRGYGYTF,TGCGCCAGCAGCTTGGCCGACAGGGGTTACGGCTACACCTTC
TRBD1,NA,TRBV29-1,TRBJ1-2,CSVEEGTGTRPNYGYTF,TGCAGCGTTGAAGAGGGGACAGGTACTCGACCAAACTATGGCTACACCTTC
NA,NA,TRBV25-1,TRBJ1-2,CASRWGQGGYTF,TGTGCCAGCAGATGGGGGCAAGGTGGCTACACCTTC
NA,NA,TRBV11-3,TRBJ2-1,CASSSRGNEQFF,TGTGCCAGCAGCTCTCGGGGTAATGAGCAGTTCTTC
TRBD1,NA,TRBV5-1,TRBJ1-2,CASSSGQGDYGYTF,TGCGCCAGCAGCTCCGGACAGGGAGACTATGGCTACACCTTC
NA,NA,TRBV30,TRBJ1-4,CAWSVLPQARGRSNEKLFF,TGTGCCTGGAGTGTCTTACCCCAGGCCCGGGGGAGGTCTAATGAAAAACTGTTTTTT
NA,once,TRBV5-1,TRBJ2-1,CASSLALINEQFF,TGCGCCAGCAGCTTGGCCCTTATCAATGAGCAGTTCTTC
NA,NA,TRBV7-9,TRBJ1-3,CASSLSGAGNTIYF,TGTGCCAGCAGCTTATCCGGGGCTGGAAACACCATATATTTT
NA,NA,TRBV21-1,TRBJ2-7,CASSNTTGSGSIHEQYF,TGTGCCAGCAGCAACACAACTGGAAGCGGGAGCATCCACGAGCAGTACTTC
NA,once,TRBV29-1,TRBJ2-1,CSVDVGVRDEQFF,TGCAGCGTTGATGTGGGAGTTCGCGATGAGCAGTTCTTC
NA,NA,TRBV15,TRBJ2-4,CATKFGGLGKNIQYF,TGTGCCACCAAATTCGGGGGGCTCGGCAAAAACATTCAGTACTTC
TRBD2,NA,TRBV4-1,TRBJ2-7,CASSQELAGVYEQYF,TGCGCCAGCAGCCAAGAACTAGCGGGAGTCTACGAGCAGTACTTC
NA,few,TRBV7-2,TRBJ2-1,CASSYSADYYNEQFF,TGTGCCAGCAGCTACTCAGCGGACTACTACAATGAGCAGTTCTTC
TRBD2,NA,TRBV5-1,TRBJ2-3,CASSWGLAGAGTQYF,TGCGCCAGCAGCTGGGGACTAGCGGGAGCGGGTACGCAGTATTTT
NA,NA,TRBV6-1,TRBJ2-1,CASGLLDYNEQFF,TGTGCCAGCGGGCTATTGGACTACAATGAGCAGTTCTTC
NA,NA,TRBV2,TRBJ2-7,CASKGDSYEQYF,TGTGCCAGCAAAGGGGACTCCTACGAGCAGTACTTC
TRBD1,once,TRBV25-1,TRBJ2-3,CASSEPGQGNTDTQYF,TGTGCCAGCAGTGAACCGGGACAGGGCAACACAGATACGCAGTATTTT
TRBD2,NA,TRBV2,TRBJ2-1,CASIPDGAGGGKFF,TGTGCCAGCATACCAGATGGGGCGGGAGGGGGAAAGTTCTTC
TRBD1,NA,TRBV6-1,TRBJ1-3,CASSELDRDSGNTIYF,TGTGCCAGCAGTGAACTGGACAGGGACTCTGGAAACACCATATATTTT
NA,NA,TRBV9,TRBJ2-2,CASSVQVTGELFF,TGTGCCAGCAGCGTTCAGGTCACCGGGGAGCTGTTTTTT
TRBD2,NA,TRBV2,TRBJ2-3,CASNVPSGNYDTQYF,TGTGCCAGCAATGTCCCTAGCGGGAACTATGATACGCAGTATTTT
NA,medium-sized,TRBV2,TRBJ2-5,CASSHRTPQETQYF,TGTGCCAGCAGTCACAGGACACCGCAAGAGACCCAGTACTTC
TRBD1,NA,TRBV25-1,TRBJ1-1,CASRTDGQGGWTEAFF,TGTGCCAGCAGAACTGACGGACAGGGAGGATGGACTGAAGCTTTCTTT
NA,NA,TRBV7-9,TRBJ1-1,CASSLLEAFF,TGTGCCAGCAGCTTATTAGAAGCTTTCTTT
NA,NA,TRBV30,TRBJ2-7,CAWSPTGVYEQYF,TGTGCCTGGAGTCCGACAGGAGTCTACGAGCAGTACTTC
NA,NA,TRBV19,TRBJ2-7,CASSGDNLEQYF,TGTGCCAGTAGCGGGGACAACCTCGAGCAGTACTTC
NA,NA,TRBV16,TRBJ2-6,CASSQSRQMVSGANVLTF,TGTGCCAGCAGCCAATCGAGACAGATGGTCTCTGGGGCCAACGTCCTGACTTTC
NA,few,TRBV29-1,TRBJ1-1,CSVLGQRNTEAFF,TGCAGCGTTCTCGGACAGCGGAACACTGAAGCTTTCTTT
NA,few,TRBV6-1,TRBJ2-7,CASSEYESSYEQYF,TGTGCCAGCAGTGAGTACGAGAGCTCCTACGAGCAGTACTTC
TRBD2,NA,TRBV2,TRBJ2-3,CASSVIAGADTQYF,TGTGCCAGCAGTGTTATAGCGGGGGCAGATACGCAGTATTTT
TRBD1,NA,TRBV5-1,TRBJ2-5,CASSLEGQGVLRAQYF,TGCGCCAGCAGCTTGGAGGGTCAGGGGGTCCTAAGGGCCCAGTACTTC
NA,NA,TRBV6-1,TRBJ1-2,CASSHQVGGYTF,TGTGCCAGCAGTCACCAGGTGGGTGGCTACACCTTC
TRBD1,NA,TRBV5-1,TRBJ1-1,CASSFGQGAIVMKSTEAFF,TGCGCCAGCAGCTTCGGACAGGGGGCCATTGTCATGAAGAGCACTGAAGCTTTCTTT
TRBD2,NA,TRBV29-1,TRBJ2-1,CSVGQPGLASNEQFF,TGCAGCGTTGGGCAACCGGGACTAGCATCCAATGAGCAGTTCTTC
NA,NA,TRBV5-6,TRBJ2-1,CASSRLRDEQFF,TGTGCCAGCAGCCGACTAAGGGATGAGCAGTTCTTC
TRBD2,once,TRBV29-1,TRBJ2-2,CSVAGGAGELFF,TGCAGCGTAGCGGGAGGAGCCGGGGAGCTGTTTTTT
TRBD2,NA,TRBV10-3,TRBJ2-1,CAIRGLAGPSSYNEQFF,TGTGCCATCAGGGGACTAGCGGGTCCGAGCTCCTACAATGAGCAGTTCTTC
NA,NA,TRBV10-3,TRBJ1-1,CATRHGINTEAFF,TGTGCCACACGACACGGGATAAACACTGAAGCTTTCTTT
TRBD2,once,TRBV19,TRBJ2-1,CASKAGLAGGNEQFF,TGTGCCAGTAAAGCCGGACTAGCGGGAGGCAATGAGCAGTTCTTC
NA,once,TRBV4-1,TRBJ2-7,CASSHFPEGTYEQYF,TGCGCCAGCAGCCATTTCCCCGAGGGCACCTACGAGCAGTACTTC
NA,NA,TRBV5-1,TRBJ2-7,CASSLLPDRTNYEQYF,TGCGCCAGCAGCTTGTTGCCGGACAGAACCAATTACGAGCAGTACTTC
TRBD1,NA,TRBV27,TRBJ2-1,CASSLENRGNNYNEQFF,TGTGCCAGCAGTTTAGAGAACAGGGGCAATAACTACAATGAGCAGTTCTTC
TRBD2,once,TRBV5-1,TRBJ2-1,CASSLTSGKSNEQFF,TGCGCCAGCAGCCTGACTAGCGGGAAAAGCAATGAGCAGTTCTTC
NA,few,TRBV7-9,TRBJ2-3,CASSLSASTDTQYF,TGTGCCAGCAGCTTAAGCGCTAGCACAGATACGCAGTATTTT
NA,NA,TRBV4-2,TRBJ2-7,CASSQEGGGLRMEQYF,TGTGCCAGCAGCCAAGAGGGGGGGGGCCTACGAATGGAGCAGTACTTC
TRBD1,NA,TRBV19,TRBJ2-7,CASSTRGRLGEQYF,TGTGCCAGTAGTACCAGGGGGCGTCTAGGCGAGCAGTACTTC
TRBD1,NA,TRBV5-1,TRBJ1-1,CASSTGVNTEAFF,TGCGCCAGCAGCACAGGGGTGAACACTGAAGCTTTCTTT
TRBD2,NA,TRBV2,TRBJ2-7,CASSWTSGSYEQYF,TGTGCCAGCAGTTGGACTAGCGGGAGTTACGAGCAGTACTTC
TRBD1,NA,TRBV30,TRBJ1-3,CAWSMQGARGNTIYF,TGTGCCTGGAGTATGCAGGGGGCAAGGGGAAACACCATATATTTT
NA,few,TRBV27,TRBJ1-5,CASSLYLGRDQPQHF,TGTGCCAGCAGTTTATATCTCGGGAGGGATCAGCCCCAGCATTTT